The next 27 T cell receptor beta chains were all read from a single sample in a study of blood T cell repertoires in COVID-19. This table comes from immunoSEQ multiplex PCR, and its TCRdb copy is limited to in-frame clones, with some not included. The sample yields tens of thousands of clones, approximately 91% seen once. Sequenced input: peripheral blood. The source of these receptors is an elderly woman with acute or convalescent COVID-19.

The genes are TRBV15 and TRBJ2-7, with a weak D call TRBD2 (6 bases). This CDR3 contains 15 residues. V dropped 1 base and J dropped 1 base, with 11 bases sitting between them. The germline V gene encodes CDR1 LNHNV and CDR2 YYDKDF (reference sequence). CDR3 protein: CATSRGGTESYEQYF. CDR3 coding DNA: TGTGCCACCAGCAGAGGGGGGACTGAATCCTACGAGCAGTACTTC.

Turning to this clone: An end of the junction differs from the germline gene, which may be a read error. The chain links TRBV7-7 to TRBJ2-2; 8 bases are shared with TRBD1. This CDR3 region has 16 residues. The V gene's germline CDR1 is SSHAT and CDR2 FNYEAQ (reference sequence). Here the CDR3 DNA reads TGTGCTAGCAGCTTAACCGGGACAGGGAACACCGGGGAGCTGTTTTTT. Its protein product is CASSLTGTGNTGELFF.

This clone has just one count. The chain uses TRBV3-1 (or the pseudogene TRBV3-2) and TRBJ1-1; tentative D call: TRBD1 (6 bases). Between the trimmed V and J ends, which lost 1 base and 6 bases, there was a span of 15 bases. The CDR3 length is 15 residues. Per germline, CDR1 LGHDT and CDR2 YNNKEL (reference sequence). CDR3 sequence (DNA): TGTGCCAGCAGCCAAGTAAACAGGGCACACTCTGAAGCTTTCTTT. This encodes CASSQVNRAHSEAFF.

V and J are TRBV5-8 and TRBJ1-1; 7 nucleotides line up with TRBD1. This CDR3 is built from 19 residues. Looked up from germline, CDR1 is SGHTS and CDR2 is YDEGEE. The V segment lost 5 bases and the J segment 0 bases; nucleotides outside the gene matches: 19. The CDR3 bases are TGTGCCAGCAGATTTGTACGGTCCGGGACAGCCCTCATGAACACTGAAGCTTTCTTT. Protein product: CASRFVRSGTALMNTEAFF.

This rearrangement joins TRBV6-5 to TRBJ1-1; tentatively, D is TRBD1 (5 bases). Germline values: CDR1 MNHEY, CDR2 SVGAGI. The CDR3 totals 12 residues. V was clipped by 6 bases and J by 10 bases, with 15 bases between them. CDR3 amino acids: CASRAQGLLAFF. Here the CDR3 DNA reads TGTGCCAGCAGGGCTCAGGGACTCCTAGCTTTCTTT.

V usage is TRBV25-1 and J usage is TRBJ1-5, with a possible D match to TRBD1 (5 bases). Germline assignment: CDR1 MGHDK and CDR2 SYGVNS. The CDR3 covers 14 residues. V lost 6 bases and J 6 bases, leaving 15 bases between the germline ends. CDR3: CASRGNGQGQPQHF. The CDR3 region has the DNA TGTGCCAGCAGGGGGAACGGTCAGGGTCAGCCCCAGCATTTT.

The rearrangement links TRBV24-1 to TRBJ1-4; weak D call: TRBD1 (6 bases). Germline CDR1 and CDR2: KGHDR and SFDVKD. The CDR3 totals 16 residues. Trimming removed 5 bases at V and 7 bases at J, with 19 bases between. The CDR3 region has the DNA TGTGCCACCAGTGTACCTCTCCGGGGGGCGGGTGAAAAACTGTTTTTT. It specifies CATSVPLRGAGEKLFF.

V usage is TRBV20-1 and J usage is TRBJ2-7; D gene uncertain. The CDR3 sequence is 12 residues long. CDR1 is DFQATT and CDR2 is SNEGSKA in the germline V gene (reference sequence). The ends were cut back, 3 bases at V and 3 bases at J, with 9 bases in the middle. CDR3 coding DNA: TGCAGTGCTAGTTCAGATTTCTACGAGCAGTACTTC. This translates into CSASSDFYEQYF.

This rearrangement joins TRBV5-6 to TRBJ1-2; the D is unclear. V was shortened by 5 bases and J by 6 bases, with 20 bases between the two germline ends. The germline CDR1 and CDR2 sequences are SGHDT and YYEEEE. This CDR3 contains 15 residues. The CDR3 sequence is CASSQLQMEGHGYTF. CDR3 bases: TGTGCCAGCAGTCAACTTCAGATGGAGGGTCATGGCTACACCTTC.

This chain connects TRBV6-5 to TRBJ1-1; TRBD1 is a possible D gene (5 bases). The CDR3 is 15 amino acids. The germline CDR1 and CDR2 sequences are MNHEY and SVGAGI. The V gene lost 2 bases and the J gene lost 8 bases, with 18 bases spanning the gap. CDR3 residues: CASSYGGGNMREAFF. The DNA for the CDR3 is TGTGCCAGCAGTTACGGGGGGGGGAACATGAGAGAAGCTTTCTTT.

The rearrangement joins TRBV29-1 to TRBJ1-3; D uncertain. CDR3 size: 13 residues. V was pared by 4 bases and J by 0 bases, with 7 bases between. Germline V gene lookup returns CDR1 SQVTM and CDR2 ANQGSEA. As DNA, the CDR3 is TGCAGCGTTGTAGTGAACTCTGGAAACACCATATATTTT. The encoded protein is CSVVVNSGNTIYF.

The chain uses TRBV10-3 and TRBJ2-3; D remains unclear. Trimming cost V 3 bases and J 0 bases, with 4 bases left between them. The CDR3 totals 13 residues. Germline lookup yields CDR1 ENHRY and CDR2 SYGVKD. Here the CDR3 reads CAISDPSTDTQYF. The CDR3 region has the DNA TGTGCCATCAGTGACCCAAGCACAGATACGCAGTATTTT.

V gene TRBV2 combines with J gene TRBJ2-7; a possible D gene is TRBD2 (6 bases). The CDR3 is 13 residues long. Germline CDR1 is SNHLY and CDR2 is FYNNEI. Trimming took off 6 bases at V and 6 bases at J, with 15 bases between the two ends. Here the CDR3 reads CASSPQGSGEQYF. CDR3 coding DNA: TGTGCCAGCAGCCCCCAGGGTAGCGGCGAGCAGTACTTC.

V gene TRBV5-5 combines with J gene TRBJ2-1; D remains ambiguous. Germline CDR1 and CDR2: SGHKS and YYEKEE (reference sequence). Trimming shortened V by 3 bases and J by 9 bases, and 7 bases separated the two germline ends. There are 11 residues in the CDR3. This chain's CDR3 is CASSSNIEQFF. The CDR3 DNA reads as TGTGCCAGCAGCTCCAACATTGAGCAGTTCTTC.

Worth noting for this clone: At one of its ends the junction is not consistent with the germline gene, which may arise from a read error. CDR3 in amino acids: CASSPWDTGSTLF. The CDR3 region has the DNA TGTGCCAGCAGCCCGTGGGACACCGGATCTACGCTCTTC. The rearrangement joins TRBV7-9 to TRBJ1-2; possible D gene TRBD1, 6 bases. The V gene's germline CDR1 is SEHNR and CDR2 FQNEAQ (reference sequence). This CDR3 is built from 13 residues. The full variable domain, its missing parts supplied by reference TRBV7-9 and TRBJ1-2, is DTGVSQNPRHKITKRGQNVTFRCDPISEHNRLYWYRQTLGQGPEFLTYFQNEAQLEKSRLLSDRFSAERPKGSFSTLEIQRTEQGDSAMYLCASSPWDTGSTLFGSGTRLTVV.

CDR3 sequence: CASSFAGALRTGELFF. DNA for the CDR3: TGCGCCAGCAGCTTCGCGGGGGCACTGCGCACCGGGGAGCTGTTTTTT. This rearrangement joins TRBV5-1 to TRBJ2-2, with D perhaps TRBD2 (7 bases). The ends were cut back, 2 bases at V and 4 bases at J, with 15 bases in the middle. The CDR3 covers 16 residues. Per germline, CDR1 SGHRS and CDR2 YFSETQ.

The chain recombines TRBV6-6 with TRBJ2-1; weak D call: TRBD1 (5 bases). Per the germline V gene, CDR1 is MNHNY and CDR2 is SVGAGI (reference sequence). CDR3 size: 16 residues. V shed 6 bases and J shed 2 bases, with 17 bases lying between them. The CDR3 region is CASSPPGGAPYNEQFF. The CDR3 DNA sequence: TGTGCCAGCAGCCCCCCCGGTGGGGCCCCCTACAATGAGCAGTTCTTC.

CDR3 DNA: TGTGCCAGCAGCCGGGGATACGAGCAGTACTTC. Its translation is CASSRGYEQYF. The rearrangement uses TRBV2 and TRBJ2-7; possibly TRBD2 for D (5 bases). CDR1 is SNHLY, CDR2 FYNNEI, per germline. Trimming stripped 6 bases from V and 4 bases from J, with 7 bases between. CDR3 length equals 11 residues.

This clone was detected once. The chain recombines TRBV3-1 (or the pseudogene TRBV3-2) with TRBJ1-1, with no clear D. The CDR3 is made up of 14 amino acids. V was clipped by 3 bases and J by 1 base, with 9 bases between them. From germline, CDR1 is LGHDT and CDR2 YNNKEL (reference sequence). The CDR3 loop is CASSQWAENTEAFF. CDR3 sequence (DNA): TGTGCCAGCAGCCAGTGGGCAGAGAACACTGAAGCTTTCTTT.

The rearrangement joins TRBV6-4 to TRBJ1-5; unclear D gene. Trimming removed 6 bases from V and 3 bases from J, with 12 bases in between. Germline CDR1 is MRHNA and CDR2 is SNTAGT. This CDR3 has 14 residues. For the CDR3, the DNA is TGTGCCAGCAGGAACAGTTGGAACAATCAGCCCCAGCATTTT. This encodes CASRNSWNNQPQHF.

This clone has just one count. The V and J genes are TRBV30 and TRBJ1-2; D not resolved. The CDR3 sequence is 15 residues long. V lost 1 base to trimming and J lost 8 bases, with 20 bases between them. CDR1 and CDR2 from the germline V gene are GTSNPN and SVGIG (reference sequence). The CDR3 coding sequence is TGTGCCTGGAGTGCCCAGTCTTTAGGGAGTATCGGCTACACCTTC. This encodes CAWSAQSLGSIGYTF.

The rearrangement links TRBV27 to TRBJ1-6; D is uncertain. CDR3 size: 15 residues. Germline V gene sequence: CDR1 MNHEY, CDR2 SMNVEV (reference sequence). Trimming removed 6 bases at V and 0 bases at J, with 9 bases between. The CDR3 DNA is TGTGCCAGCAGAACCTCTATCTCCTATAATTCACCCCTCCACTTT. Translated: CASRTSISYNSPLHF.

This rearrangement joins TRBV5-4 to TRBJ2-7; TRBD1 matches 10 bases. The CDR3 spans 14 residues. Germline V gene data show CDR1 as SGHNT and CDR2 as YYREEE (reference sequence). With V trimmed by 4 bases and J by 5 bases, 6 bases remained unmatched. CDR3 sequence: CASSKGTGENEQYF. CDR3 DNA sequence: TGTGCCAGCAGCAAAGGGACAGGGGAAAACGAGCAGTACTTC.

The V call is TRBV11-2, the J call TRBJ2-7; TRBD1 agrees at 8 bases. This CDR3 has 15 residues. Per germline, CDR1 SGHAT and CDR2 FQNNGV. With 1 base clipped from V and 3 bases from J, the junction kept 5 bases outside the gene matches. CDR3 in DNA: TGTGCCAGCAGCTTAGGTTTGGACAGGGTCTACGAGCAGTACTTC. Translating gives CASSLGLDRVYEQYF.

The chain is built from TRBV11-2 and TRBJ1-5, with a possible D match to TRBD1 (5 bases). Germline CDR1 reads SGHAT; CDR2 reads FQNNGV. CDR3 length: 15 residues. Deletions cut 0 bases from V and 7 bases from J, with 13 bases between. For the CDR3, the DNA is TGTGCCAGCAGCTTAGATTTGGGGGGAGCGCAGCCCCAGCATTTT. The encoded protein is CASSLDLGGAQPQHF. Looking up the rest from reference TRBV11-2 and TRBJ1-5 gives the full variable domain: EAGVAQSPRYKIIEKRQSVAFWCNPISGHATLYWYQQILGQGPKLLIQFQNNGVVDDSQLPKDRFSAERLKGVDSTLKIQPAKLEDSAVYLCASSLDLGGAQPQHFGDGTRLSIL.

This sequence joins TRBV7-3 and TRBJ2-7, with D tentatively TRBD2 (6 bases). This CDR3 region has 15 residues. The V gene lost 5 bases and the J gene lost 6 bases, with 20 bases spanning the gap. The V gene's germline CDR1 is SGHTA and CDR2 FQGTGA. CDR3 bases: TGTGCCAGCAGCCCAGTGGGGGTTCGGGGGTCCGAGCAGTACTTC. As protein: CASSPVGVRGSEQYF.

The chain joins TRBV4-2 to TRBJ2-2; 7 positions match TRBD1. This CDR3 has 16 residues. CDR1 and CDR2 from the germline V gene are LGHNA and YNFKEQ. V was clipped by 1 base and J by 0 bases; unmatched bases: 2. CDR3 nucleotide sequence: TGTGCCAGCAGCCAAGCAGGGACAGCGAACACCGGGGAGCTGTTTTTT. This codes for CASSQAGTANTGELFF.